These T cell receptor beta chains were read from a single sample in a study of graft-versus-host responses after intestinal transplantation. TCRdb keeps only in-frame clones here, not all; method: immunoSEQ multiplex PCR. The sample lists fewer than 13,000 clones, approximately 30% occurring once. Sequencing was performed on alloreactive CD4+ T cells from a mixed lymphocyte reaction culture, taken before intestinal transplant. The receptors stem from a human patient who received an intestinal transplant. The CDR3 runs from the conserved cysteine through the conserved F or W. Each record gives: D gene, V gene, J gene, clone size, CDR3 DNA, CDR3 protein. D genes are given only for firm matches. Clone size is stated in some rows and not others, as once, few, many or a class when expanded.

d_gene: NA
v_gene: TRBV4-3
j_gene: TRBJ2-5
abundance: few
CDR3nt: TGCGCCAGCAGCCAAGGGGGCGGGGAGACCCAGTACTTC
CDR3aa: CASSQGGGETQYF

d_gene: NA
v_gene: TRBV4-1
j_gene: TRBJ2-7
abundance: few
CDR3nt: TGCGCCAGCAGCCAAGAAGGTCAGGGAGCCTACGAGCAGTACTTC
CDR3aa: CASSQEGQGAYEQYF

d_gene: NA
v_gene: TRBV6-5
j_gene: TRBJ1-1
abundance: few
CDR3nt: TGTGCCAGCAGACACCGAGGGGGGAACACTGAAGCTTTCTTT
CDR3aa: CASRHRGGNTEAFF

d_gene: TRBD1
v_gene: TRBV6-5
j_gene: TRBJ2-3
abundance: few
CDR3nt: TGTGCCAGCAGTTACTCGGGACAGGGAACCGATACGCAGTATTTT
CDR3aa: CASSYSGQGTDTQYF

d_gene: NA
v_gene: TRBV5-4
j_gene: TRBJ2-1
abundance: NA
CDR3nt: TGTGCCAGCAGCTTGGCCATCGGGGAAGGGTACAATGAGCAGTTCTTC
CDR3aa: CASSLAIGEGYNEQFF

d_gene: NA
v_gene: TRBV28
j_gene: TRBJ1-2
abundance: few
CDR3nt: TGTGCCAGCAGTTTAGAGGCGCCAGTCGGCTACACCTTC
CDR3aa: CASSLEAPVGYTF

d_gene: NA
v_gene: TRBV27
j_gene: TRBJ1-1
abundance: NA
CDR3nt: TGTGCCAGCAGTTTAGGGGCCCTCTCTGGAGCTTTCTTT
CDR3aa: CASSLGALSGAFF

d_gene: NA
v_gene: TRBV7-9
j_gene: TRBJ1-3
abundance: NA
CDR3nt: TGTGCCAGCAGCCCCAGGGCTGCTAACACCATATATTTT
CDR3aa: CASSPRAANTIYF

d_gene: NA
v_gene: TRBV6-5
j_gene: TRBJ2-7
abundance: NA
CDR3nt: TGTGCCAGCAGTGAAGGACTTGGTGGTTTTGAGCAGTACTTC
CDR3aa: CASSEGLGGFEQYF

d_gene: NA
v_gene: TRBV5-1
j_gene: TRBJ2-7
abundance: medium-sized
CDR3nt: TGCGCCAGCAGCCCCGGGACGGATGCCTACGAGCAGTACTTC
CDR3aa: CASSPGTDAYEQYF

d_gene: TRBD1
v_gene: TRBV4-1
j_gene: TRBJ2-7
abundance: NA
CDR3nt: TGCGCCAGCAGCCAAAGACAGGGAACGAGCTACGAGCAGTACTTC
CDR3aa: CASSQRQGTSYEQYF

d_gene: NA
v_gene: TRBV27
j_gene: TRBJ2-7
abundance: medium-sized
CDR3nt: TGTGCCAGCAGTTGGGGAACAGTTTACGAGCAGTACTTC
CDR3aa: CASSWGTVYEQYF

d_gene: NA
v_gene: TRBV9
j_gene: TRBJ1-2
abundance: NA
CDR3nt: TGTGCCAGCAGCCCGGACAGCATGCTCTCCGGCTACACCTTC
CDR3aa: CASSPDSMLSGYTF

d_gene: TRBD2
v_gene: TRBV4-2
j_gene: TRBJ2-7
abundance: NA
CDR3nt: TGTGCCAGCAGTCCGGGGGGGAGCTACGAGCAGTACTTC
CDR3aa: CASSPGGSYEQYF

d_gene: TRBD2
v_gene: TRBV10-2
j_gene: TRBJ2-5
abundance: few
CDR3nt: TGCGCCAGCAGTGGACTAGCGGTCCGGGTAGAGACCCAGTACTTC
CDR3aa: CASSGLAVRVETQYF

d_gene: NA
v_gene: TRBV9
j_gene: TRBJ2-3
abundance: NA
CDR3nt: TGTGCCAGCAGCGAGAGATCAGAAGATACGCAGTATTTT
CDR3aa: CASSERSEDTQYF

d_gene: TRBD2
v_gene: TRBV15
j_gene: TRBJ2-1
abundance: NA
CDR3nt: TGTGCCACCAGCATCAGTATTTTGGGGGGGTCCTACAATGAGCAGTTCTTC
CDR3aa: CATSISILGGSYNEQFF

d_gene: NA
v_gene: TRBV5-6
j_gene: TRBJ2-1
abundance: NA
CDR3nt: TGTGCCAGCCATTACGGTGGGGAACCCAGGGATGAGCAGTTCTTC
CDR3aa: CASHYGGEPRDEQFF

d_gene: TRBD1
v_gene: TRBV19
j_gene: TRBJ2-7
abundance: few
CDR3nt: TGTGCCAGTAGGGGACAGGGCCCCTACGAGCAGTACTTC
CDR3aa: CASRGQGPYEQYF

d_gene: NA
v_gene: TRBV15
j_gene: TRBJ2-4
abundance: NA
CDR3nt: TGTGCCACCAGCCCGATTGCTGGCCCTGGCAGTAGCAAAAACATTCAGTACTTC
CDR3aa: CATSPIAGPGSSKNIQYF

d_gene: NA
v_gene: TRBV13
j_gene: TRBJ2-1
abundance: medium-sized
CDR3nt: TGTGCCAGCAGCTTATGGGGAAACTCCTACAATGAGCAGTTCTTC
CDR3aa: CASSLWGNSYNEQFF

d_gene: TRBD1
v_gene: TRBV27
j_gene: TRBJ2-7
abundance: NA
CDR3nt: TGTGCCAGCAGTAACTTGGGACAGGGGGCGTATTCCTACGAGCAGTACTTC
CDR3aa: CASSNLGQGAYSYEQYF

d_gene: NA
v_gene: TRBV7-2
j_gene: TRBJ1-1
abundance: NA
CDR3nt: TGTGCCAGCAGCTTAGTCGGACAGAGACTCACTGAAGCTTTCTTT
CDR3aa: CASSLVGQRLTEAFF

d_gene: NA
v_gene: TRBV6-5
j_gene: TRBJ2-1
abundance: NA
CDR3nt: TGTGCCAGCAGCGTAGGGACAGGTAGGGGGGGTGAGCAGTTCTTC
CDR3aa: CASSVGTGRGGEQFF

d_gene: TRBD1
v_gene: TRBV7-8
j_gene: TRBJ2-3
abundance: once
CDR3nt: TGTGCCAGCAGCCCATCCGGGACAGGCAAAGATACGCAGTATTTT
CDR3aa: CASSPSGTGKDTQYF

d_gene: NA
v_gene: TRBV7-9
j_gene: TRBJ1-5
abundance: NA
CDR3nt: TGTGCCAGCAGCCAGGAGGCTCAGCCCCAGCATTTT
CDR3aa: CASSQEAQPQHF

d_gene: TRBD2
v_gene: TRBV9
j_gene: TRBJ2-1
abundance: few
CDR3nt: TGTGCCAGCACCCTTTATGTGGGCGGGAGTAGGGATGAGCAGTTCTTC
CDR3aa: CASTLYVGGSRDEQFF

d_gene: TRBD1
v_gene: TRBV27
j_gene: TRBJ1-5
abundance: NA
CDR3nt: TGTGCCAGCAGCCTGACAGGGTTCTTCAATCAGCCCCAGCATTTT
CDR3aa: CASSLTGFFNQPQHF

d_gene: NA
v_gene: TRBV4-1
j_gene: TRBJ2-7
abundance: medium-sized
CDR3nt: TGCGCCAGCTCTTGGACCGAGAGATACGAGCAGTACTTC
CDR3aa: CASSWTERYEQYF

d_gene: NA
v_gene: TRBV4-1
j_gene: TRBJ1-4
abundance: few
CDR3nt: TGCGCCAGCAGCCAAGATGTGGAATTAGGGGGGAACGAAAAACTGTTTTTT
CDR3aa: CASSQDVELGGNEKLFF

d_gene: TRBD2
v_gene: TRBV5-1
j_gene: TRBJ2-1
abundance: few
CDR3nt: TGCGCCAGCAGCTTGGGGCGGGAGCGTTACAATGAGCAGTTCTTC
CDR3aa: CASSLGRERYNEQFF

d_gene: NA
v_gene: TRBV11-2
j_gene: TRBJ2-7
abundance: NA
CDR3nt: TGTGCCAGCAGCCCTGGACTTGATCCTTCCTACGAGCAGTACTTC
CDR3aa: CASSPGLDPSYEQYF

d_gene: TRBD2
v_gene: TRBV4-1
j_gene: TRBJ2-7
abundance: few
CDR3nt: TGCGCCAGCAGCCAAGATGGGGGGGAATTGGGCTACGAGCAGTACTTC
CDR3aa: CASSQDGGELGYEQYF

d_gene: TRBD2
v_gene: TRBV4-2
j_gene: TRBJ2-7
abundance: NA
CDR3nt: TGTGCCAGCAGCCAGGACGGGGGGGGGACGCTCGGCGAGCAGTACTTC
CDR3aa: CASSQDGGGTLGEQYF

d_gene: TRBD2
v_gene: TRBV4-1
j_gene: TRBJ2-7
abundance: medium-sized
CDR3nt: TGCGCCAGCAGCCTACAGGGGACTAGCGCCTACGAGCAGTACTTC
CDR3aa: CASSLQGTSAYEQYF

d_gene: TRBD1
v_gene: TRBV27
j_gene: TRBJ2-3
abundance: NA
CDR3nt: TGTGCCAGCAGTTTATGGGCAGGGGGCTATTCCCCAGATACGCAGTATTTT
CDR3aa: CASSLWAGGYSPDTQYF

d_gene: NA
v_gene: TRBV6-5
j_gene: TRBJ2-2
abundance: NA
CDR3nt: TGTGCCAGCAGTTACTCGAACACCGGGGAGCTGTTTTTT
CDR3aa: CASSYSNTGELFF

d_gene: TRBD2
v_gene: TRBV5-1
j_gene: TRBJ2-3
abundance: NA
CDR3nt: TGCGCCAGCAGCTTAGGACTAGAAGCAGATACGCAGTATTTT
CDR3aa: CASSLGLEADTQYF

d_gene: NA
v_gene: TRBV7-9
j_gene: TRBJ2-1
abundance: NA
CDR3nt: TGTGCCAGCAGCCCTGGCTGGAGCAATGAGCAGTTCTTC
CDR3aa: CASSPGWSNEQFF

d_gene: TRBD2
v_gene: TRBV4-2
j_gene: TRBJ2-7
abundance: medium-sized
CDR3nt: TGTGCCAGCAGCCAAGAGGGGGTAGCGGGAGGGTTATACGAGCAGTACTTC
CDR3aa: CASSQEGVAGGLYEQYF

d_gene: TRBD2
v_gene: TRBV30
j_gene: TRBJ2-3
abundance: few
CDR3nt: TGTGCCTGGGCCCTAGCGGGAGCCACAGATACGCAGTATTTT
CDR3aa: CAWALAGATDTQYF

d_gene: NA
v_gene: TRBV21-1
j_gene: TRBJ2-1
abundance: few
CDR3nt: TGTGCCAGCAGCAAAGGACTAGCGGGAAGTGAGCAGTTCTTC
CDR3aa: CASSKGLAGSEQFF

d_gene: NA
v_gene: TRBV27
j_gene: TRBJ2-7
abundance: NA
CDR3nt: TGTGCCAGCAGTTTAGGGGGACCCTACGAGCAGTACTTC
CDR3aa: CASSLGGPYEQYF

d_gene: TRBD2
v_gene: TRBV13
j_gene: TRBJ2-7
abundance: NA
CDR3nt: TGTGCCAGCAGCTTGAGGACTAGCGGGCCCTACGAGCAGTACTTC
CDR3aa: CASSLRTSGPYEQYF

d_gene: TRBD1
v_gene: TRBV4-1
j_gene: TRBJ1-1
abundance: NA
CDR3nt: TGCGCCAGCAGCCAAGGGACAGGGGACACTGAAGCTTTCTTT
CDR3aa: CASSQGTGDTEAFF

d_gene: TRBD1
v_gene: TRBV19
j_gene: TRBJ2-7
abundance: medium-sized
CDR3nt: TGTGCCAGTAGCCCGGGACAGGGCTACTACGAGCAGTACTTC
CDR3aa: CASSPGQGYYEQYF

d_gene: NA
v_gene: TRBV4-3
j_gene: TRBJ1-1
abundance: few
CDR3nt: TGCGCCAGCAGCCTAACCAAGGGTGCGGGGACTGAAGCTTTCTTT
CDR3aa: CASSLTKGAGTEAFF

d_gene: TRBD1
v_gene: TRBV9
j_gene: TRBJ1-1
abundance: once
CDR3nt: TGTGCCAGCAGCGCCGACAGGGGCGAGTCGAACACTGAAGCTTTCTTT
CDR3aa: CASSADRGESNTEAFF

d_gene: NA
v_gene: TRBV27
j_gene: TRBJ2-3
abundance: few
CDR3nt: TGTGCCAGCAGTCCCAAGATGAGAGATACGCAGTATTTT
CDR3aa: CASSPKMRDTQYF

d_gene: NA
v_gene: TRBV6-5
j_gene: TRBJ2-7
abundance: NA
CDR3nt: TGTGCCAGCTCTGAATTTGAGGGAGCCCCCTACGAGCAGTACTTC
CDR3aa: CASSEFEGAPYEQYF

d_gene: NA
v_gene: TRBV27
j_gene: TRBJ2-7
abundance: few
CDR3nt: TGTGCCAGCAGTTTAGGCAGGAGATACGAGCAGTACTTC
CDR3aa: CASSLGRRYEQYF

d_gene: NA
v_gene: TRBV7-3
j_gene: TRBJ1-1
abundance: NA
CDR3nt: TGTGCCAGCAGTGGTGGACCTTCGAACACTGAAGCTTTCTTT
CDR3aa: CASSGGPSNTEAFF

d_gene: NA
v_gene: TRBV28
j_gene: TRBJ2-3
abundance: NA
CDR3nt: TGTGCCAGCAGGGGCCCGGGGGTCACAGATACGCAGTATTTT
CDR3aa: CASRGPGVTDTQYF